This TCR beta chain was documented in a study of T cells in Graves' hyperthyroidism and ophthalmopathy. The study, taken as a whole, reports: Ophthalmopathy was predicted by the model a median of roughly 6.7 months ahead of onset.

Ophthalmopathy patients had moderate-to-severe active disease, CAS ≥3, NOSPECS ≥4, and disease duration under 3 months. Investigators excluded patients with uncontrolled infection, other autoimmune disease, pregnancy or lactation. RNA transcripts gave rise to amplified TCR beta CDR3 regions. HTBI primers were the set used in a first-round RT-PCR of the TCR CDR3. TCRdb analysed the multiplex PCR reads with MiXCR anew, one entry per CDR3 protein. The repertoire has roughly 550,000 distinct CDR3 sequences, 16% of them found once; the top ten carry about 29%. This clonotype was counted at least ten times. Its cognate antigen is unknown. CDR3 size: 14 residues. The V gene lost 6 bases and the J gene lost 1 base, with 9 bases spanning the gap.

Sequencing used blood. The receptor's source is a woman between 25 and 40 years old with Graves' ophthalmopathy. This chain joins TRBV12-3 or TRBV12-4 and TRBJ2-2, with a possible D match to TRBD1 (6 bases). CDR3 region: CASRTQGNTGELFF. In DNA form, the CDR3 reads TGTGCCAGCAGGACACAGGGGAACACCGGGGAGCTGTTTTTT.